These T cell receptor beta chains were read from a single sample in a study of T-cell reconstitution after alpha-beta-depleted transplantation in children. MiXCR, applied by TCRdb to the PCR reads, yields one record per CDR3 protein. The repertoire holds 400,000 to 450,000 distinct CDR3 sequences, with 43% as singletons. Sequences were derived from PBMCs, sampled before TCRalphabeta/CD19-depleted stem cell transplant. Receptors originate from a girl aged 2-10 years with aplastic anemia, due to receive a stem cell transplant. The CDR3 runs from the conserved cysteine through the conserved F or W. D genes are given only for firm matches. Part of the rows lack a size; the others show once, few, many or a class for expanded clones.

cdr3_aa	cdr3_nt	cdr3_length	d_call	clone_size	v_call	j_call
CASSLTEASDTQYF	TGTGCCAGCAGTTTAACGGAAGCCTCGGATACGCAGTATTTT	14	.	.	TRBV12-3/TRBV12-4	TRBJ2-3
CASTPTPGLQSTDTQYF	TGTGCCAGCACCCCGACCCCGGGACTTCAGAGCACAGATACGCAGTATTTT	17	.	.	TRBV7-9	TRBJ2-3
CASSLPGQGETQYF	TGCGCCAGCAGCCTACCGGGACAGGGAGAGACCCAGTACTTC	14	TRBD1	.	TRBV4-1	TRBJ2-5
CASGKKWGNDEQFF	TGCGCCAGCGGAAAAAAATGGGGGAATGATGAGCAGTTCTTC	14	.	few	TRBV10-2	TRBJ2-1
CASSVTFSTDTQYF	TGTGCCAGCAGCGTGACTTTCTCCACGGATACGCAGTATTTT	14	.	many	TRBV9	TRBJ2-3
CASSLTGASYEQYF	TGTGCCAGCAGCTTGACAGGGGCATCCTACGAGCAGTACTTC	14	TRBD1	many	TRBV5-6	TRBJ2-7
CASRPTSAGGRETQYF	TGTGCCAGCAGACCGACTAGCGCCGGAGGTAGAGAGACCCAGTACTTC	16	TRBD2	.	TRBV28	TRBJ2-5
CASSPDYTEAFF	TGTGCCAGCAGTCCGGACTACACTGAAGCTTTCTTT	12	.	.	TRBV7-3	TRBJ1-1
CASSETGGEDTEAFF	TGTGCCAGCAGCGAGACAGGGGGGGAGGACACTGAAGCTTTCTTT	15	.	many	TRBV21-1	TRBJ1-1
CSVEERGREQFF	TGCAGCGTTGAAGAAAGAGGGCGTGAGCAGTTCTTC	12	.	.	TRBV29-1	TRBJ2-1
CATASGVSSYNEQFF	TGTGCCACGGCTTCAGGGGTAAGCTCCTACAATGAGCAGTTCTTC	15	.	.	TRBV12-3/TRBV12-4	TRBJ2-1
CASRSPGEGHDGYTF	TGTGCCAGCAGATCGCCAGGGGAGGGCCATGATGGCTACACCTTC	15	.	.	TRBV5-5	TRBJ1-2
CASSSKQGGRIHF	TGTGCCAGCAGTTCCAAGCAGGGGGGGCGTATCCACTTT	13	TRBD1	few	TRBV28	TRBJ1-6
CASSPAGTGGNEQYF	TGTGCCAGCAGTCCCGCCGGGACAGGGGGCAACGAGCAGTACTTC	15	TRBD1	many	TRBV28	TRBJ2-7
CASRDFRDRSGYEQYF	TGTGCCAGCAGAGACTTTCGGGACCGAAGTGGGTACGAGCAGTACTTC	16	.	.	TRBV11-2	TRBJ2-7
CASNPGTSGLRNEQFF	TGTGCCAGCAACCCTGGGACTAGCGGACTTAGAAATGAGCAGTTCTTC	16	TRBD2	.	TRBV13	TRBJ2-1
CAISPGGNEQFF	TGTGCCATCAGCCCGGGGGGCAATGAGCAGTTCTTC	12	TRBD2	.	TRBV10-3	TRBJ2-1
CASSVEADMNTEAFF	TGTGCCAGCAGCGTAGAGGCAGACATGAACACTGAAGCTTTCTTT	15	.	few	TRBV9	TRBJ1-1
CASSSVRGGRNIQYF	TGTGCCAGCAGTTCCGTGCGGGGGGGCCGAAACATTCAGTACTTC	15	TRBD2	.	TRBV28	TRBJ2-4
CASSYNSGRITGELFF	TGTGCCAGCAGTTACAATAGCGGGAGGATCACCGGGGAGCTGTTTTTT	16	TRBD2	.	TRBV6-2/TRBV6-3	TRBJ2-2
CASSLQAPEQFF	TGCGCCAGCAGCTTACAAGCGCCTGAGCAGTTCTTC	12	.	.	TRBV5-1	TRBJ2-1
CASSFGARQETQYF	TGTGCCAGCAGTTTCGGGGCTAGACAAGAGACCCAGTACTTC	14	.	many	TRBV27	TRBJ2-5
CASSPGTGDNQPQHF	TGTGCCAGCAGTCCCGGGACAGGAGACAATCAGCCCCAGCATTTT	15	TRBD1	.	TRBV2	TRBJ1-5
CASSYPHNLTGPRSYNEQFF	TGTGCCAGCAGTTACCCCCACAATCTTACAGGCCCACGCTCCTACAATGAGCAGTTCTTC	20	.	few	TRBV6-2/TRBV6-3	TRBJ2-1
CASSPGPSLSPLHF	TGTGCCTCTTCGCCTGGGCCTTCCCTTTCACCCCTCCACTTT	14	.	.	TRBV28	TRBJ1-6